Presented here are 8 T cell receptor beta chains from one specimen sequenced in a study of graft-versus-host responses after intestinal transplantation. Sequencing was performed with immunoSEQ multiplex PCR; in TCRdb, only in-frame clones are kept and a portion is missing. The sample holds approximately 81,000 clones, about nine tenths seen once. These receptors' antigens are unknown. The material sequenced was unstimulated CD8+ T cells sorted from spleen or lymph node cells, taken before transplant. These receptor sequences come from a human donor who was the organ donor for an intestinal transplant.

The chain joins TRBV4-2 to TRBJ2-7; perhaps D is TRBD1 or TRBD2 (5 bases each). Germline CDR1 LGHNA, CDR2 YNFKEQ. V dropped 3 bases and J dropped 4 bases, with 22 bases sitting between them. The CDR3 covers 17 residues. In DNA, the CDR3 is TGTGCCAGCAGCCAGGAGGACCCCGGGACGAGACATTACGAGCAGTACTTC. This encodes CASSQEDPGTRHYEQYF.

The chain joins TRBV6-5 to TRBJ2-7, with a possible D match to TRBD1 (8 bases). CDR1 MNHEY and CDR2 SVGAGI come from the germline V gene. The CDR3 sequence is 15 residues long. V was pared by 10 bases and J by 3 bases, with 22 bases between. As DNA, the CDR3 is TGTGCCACCCGTCTACAGGGGGGGGGTTACTACGAGCAGTACTTC. It is translated as CATRLQGGGYYEQYF.

This clone was observed once. The chain recombines TRBV7-8 with TRBJ1-5; D remains unclear. CDR1 SGHVS and CDR2 FQNEAQ come from the germline V gene. With 2 bases removed from V and 0 bases from J, the gap between germline ends came to 8 bases. This CDR3 contains 15 residues. The CDR3 DNA reads as TGTGCCAGCAGCTTAACCGACTCTAGCAATCAGCCCCAGCATTTT. Translating it yields CASSLTDSSNQPQHF.

The chain joins TRBV27 to TRBJ2-7; maybe TRBD1 (6 bases). CDR3 length: 15 amino acids. Trimming shortened V by 10 bases and J by 3 bases, and 22 bases separated the two germline ends. Germline V gives CDR1 MNHEY, CDR2 SMNVEV (reference sequence). CDR3 amino acids: CATQGQGPAYYEQYF. In nucleotides, the CDR3 is TGTGCCACCCAGGGGCAGGGGCCTGCTTACTACGAGCAGTACTTC.

This clone was seen only once. Within the sample, other DNA sequences also encode this same CDR3. The rearrangement links TRBV30 to TRBJ2-1; weak D call: TRBD2 (6 bases). CDR1 is GTSNPN, CDR2 SVGIG, per germline (reference sequence). This CDR3 region has 11 residues. Trimming removed 1 base from V and 8 bases from J, with 6 bases in between. CDR3 DNA sequence: TGTGCCTGGAGTGGGGGGGATGAGCAGTTCTTC. Protein product: CAWSGGDEQFF.

V is TRBV28 and J is TRBJ2-7; D unclear. V was clipped by 2 bases and J by 7 bases, with 12 bases between them. The CDR3 runs 13 residues. Germline CDR1 and CDR2: MDHEN and SYDVKM. CDR3 in DNA: TGTGCCAGCAGTTTACTGAGTGATGAGGAGCAGTACTTC. Amino acids: CASSLLSDEEQYF.

The gene calls are TRBV5-1 and TRBJ2-1; 9 positions match TRBD2. Trimming cost V 7 bases and J 2 bases; bases outside gene matches: 1. This CDR3 is 13 amino acids long. CDR1 and CDR2 (germline): SGHRS, YFSETQ. CDR3: CASRTSAYNEQFF. The CDR3, as DNA: TGCGCCAGCCGGACTAGCGCCTACAATGAGCAGTTCTTC.

The chain has TRBV27 and TRBJ2-7; D not resolved. Trimming took off 3 bases at V and 2 bases at J, with 11 bases between the two ends. Germline assignment: CDR1 MNHEY and CDR2 SMNVEV (reference sequence). The CDR3 covers 14 residues. CDR3: CASSLNYLPYEQYF. CDR3 sequence (DNA): TGTGCCAGCAGTTTGAATTACTTACCCTACGAGCAGTACTTC.